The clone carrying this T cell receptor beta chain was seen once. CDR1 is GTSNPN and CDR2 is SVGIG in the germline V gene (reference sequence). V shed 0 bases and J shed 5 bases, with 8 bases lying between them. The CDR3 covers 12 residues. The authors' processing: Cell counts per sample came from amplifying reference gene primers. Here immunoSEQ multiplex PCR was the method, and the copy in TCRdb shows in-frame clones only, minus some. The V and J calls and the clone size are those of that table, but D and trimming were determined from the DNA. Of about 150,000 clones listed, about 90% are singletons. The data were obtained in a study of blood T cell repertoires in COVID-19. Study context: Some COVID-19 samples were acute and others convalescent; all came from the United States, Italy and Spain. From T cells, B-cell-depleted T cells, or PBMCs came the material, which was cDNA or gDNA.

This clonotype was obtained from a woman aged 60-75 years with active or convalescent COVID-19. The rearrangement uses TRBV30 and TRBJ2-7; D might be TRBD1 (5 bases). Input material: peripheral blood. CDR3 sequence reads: CAWSVRGNEQYF. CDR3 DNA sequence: TGTGCCTGGAGTGTAAGGGGTAACGAGCAGTACTTC.